The entry below gives a single TCR beta chain sequence along with its context. Its antigen is as yet unknown. This specimen comes from a study of shared clonotypes between healthy human individuals. In the naive CD8 group, cells lacked CD45RO and were positively selected for CCR7, so terminally differentiated effector memory CD45RA+ cells were left out. Study-wide findings and caveats: What naive subsets generally showed was a larger estimated richness than memory subsets showed.

The protocol was immunoSEQ multiplex PCR, while the TCRdb copy is restricted to in-frame clones and leaves out a portion. The repertoire has around 2,000,000 clones, under 95% of them found once; the top ten carry roughly 1.8%. The receptor was derived from a man between 18 and 35 years old in good health. Some clones in this sample may be carry-over from other donors' samples. The specimen sequenced was naive CD8+ T cells from PBMCs.

CDR3 sequence: CASSVRFEQYF. The DNA of the CDR3 is TGTGCCAGCAGCGTCAGATTTGAGCAGTACTTC. The chain joins TRBV7-9 to TRBJ2-7; no firm D call. The CDR3 is made up of 11 amino acids. V lost 5 bases, J lost 7 bases, and 9 bases lay in between. Germline CDR1 is SEHNR and CDR2 is FQNEAQ (reference sequence).